This T cell receptor (beta chain) was documented in a study of blood T cell repertoires in COVID-19. Study-wide background: Nucleic acid was either cDNA or gDNA, and it came from T cells, B-cell-depleted T cells, or PBMCs.

This clone showed up just a few times. Germline lookup yields CDR1 MGHRA and CDR2 YSYEKL. CDR3 length: 14 residues. V lost 2 bases to trimming and J lost 4 bases; unmatched junction nucleotides: 4. In the original processing: Reference gene primer amplification gave estimated nucleated cell counts. TCRdb's table, derived via immunoSEQ multiplex PCR, lists solely in-frame clones and lacks some. The V and J calls and clone size come from that table; D and trimming were worked out from the DNA. Of a few hundred thousand clones listed, approximately 80% are singletons. This sequence originates from a woman between 50 and 59 years old with acute or convalescent COVID-19. The sequenced material came from peripheral blood. The gene calls are TRBV4-1 and TRBJ2-7; 8 nucleotides line up with TRBD1. The CDR3 sequence is CASSQPRTGYEQYF. In DNA, the CDR3 is TGCGCCAGCAGCCAACCCAGGACAGGGTACGAGCAGTACTTC.